The present T cell receptor beta chain was sequenced within a study of T-cell memory formation after mild COVID-19. Broader study findings: Confirmation was lacking for SARS-CoV-2 specificity of second-wave clones that peaked on day 37.

This clonotype was detected only a few times. As yet, its antigen is unknown. TCRdb re-called the 5' RACE reads with MiXCR, one entry per CDR3 protein. This table holds roughly 500,000 distinct CDR3 sequences, over 20% found once. CDR1 and CDR2 (germline): DFQATT, SNEGSKA (reference sequence). Trimming stripped 3 bases from V and 4 bases from J, with 24 bases between. This CDR3 region has 17 residues. The sample consisted of PBMCs or a T cell subset sorted from them (not recorded which). The clonotype was recovered from an adult woman who had mild COVID-19 (a few samples of this study predate the infection). Cell type and time point are not known. This rearrangement joins TRBV20-1 to TRBJ1-1; possibly TRBD1 for D (5 bases). The CDR3 DNA is TGCAGTGCTAGCGCGTGGGGCAGGGTCATAGATGGCACTGAAGCTTTCTTT. This gives the protein CSASAWGRVIDGTEAFF.